This T cell receptor (beta chain) was captured in a study of blood T cell repertoires in COVID-19. CDR1 is KGHSH, CDR2 LQKENI, per germline. The J segment lost 6 bases and the V segment lost 4 bases, leaving 3 bases of the junction unmatched. The CDR3 runs 13 residues. Sequencing used immunoSEQ multiplex PCR; TCRdb keeps in-frame clones, though not all of them. Among 140,000 or so clones, 80% to 90% were seen once, and the ten largest hold roughly a tenth. The chain has TRBV18 and TRBJ2-1; TRBD1 matches at 7 bases. The clonotype comes from a man aged 55 to 70 with active or convalescent COVID-19. The sample consisted of peripheral blood. The CDR3 region is CASSRGTVNEQFF. As DNA, the CDR3 is TGTGCCAGCTCACGAGGGACAGTCAATGAGCAGTTCTTC.